These 17 T cell receptor beta chains came from one sample sequenced in a study of cytomegalovirus exposure and HLA in healthy donors. It was with 60 Vbeta and 13 Jbeta primers that the PCR ran. Generated by immunoSEQ multiplex PCR, the TCRdb table keeps only in-frame clones and is missing some. Of under 170,000 clones listed, under 75% are singletons. The specimen sequenced was PBMCs. The receptor set was obtained from a woman aged 55-69 years in good health and CMV-seropositive.

The chain recombines TRBV5-1 with TRBJ2-1; tentative D call: TRBD1 (6 bases). The germline gives CDR1 SGHRS, CDR2 YFSETQ. V gave up 4 bases and J gave up 2 bases, with 10 bases separating them. The CDR3 extends over 14 amino acids. The CDR3 coding sequence is TGCGCCAGCAGCACGACAGGTACCTACAATGAGCAGTTCTTC. The encoded protein is CASSTTGTYNEQFF.

CDR3 nucleotide sequence: TGTGCCAGCTCAGAGGGACACGCGCAAGAGACCCAGTACTTC. Its translation is CASSEGHAQETQYF. This sequence joins TRBV18 and TRBJ2-5; the D gene is possibly TRBD1 (6 bases). The V gene's germline CDR1 is KGHSH and CDR2 LQKENI. The CDR3 runs 14 residues. The V end was cut by 5 bases, the J end by 2 bases, with 12 bases between.

This chain uses TRBV6-1 with TRBJ2-1; possible D gene TRBD2, 5 bases. CDR3 length: 11 residues. Germline CDR1 is MNHNS and CDR2 is SASEGT. V was pared by 8 bases and J by 7 bases, with 9 bases between. The CDR3 loop reads CASRSGNEQFF. CDR3 nucleotide sequence: TGTGCCAGCCGGTCGGGAAATGAGCAGTTCTTC.

The V and J genes are TRBV7-2 and TRBJ2-2; D is perhaps TRBD2 (7 bases). V shed 5 bases and J shed 5 bases, with 18 bases lying between them. The CDR3 totals 16 residues. Germline CDR1 reads SGHTA; CDR2 reads FQGNSA. The CDR3, as DNA: TGTGCCAGCAGCCCTTCTAGTCGGGGGGCTACCGGGGAGCTGTTTTTT. This codes for CASSPSSRGATGELFF.

This chain connects TRBV27 to TRBJ1-4, with D possibly matching TRBD1 (6 bases). CDR3 size: 14 residues. Trimming removed 0 bases from V and 8 bases from J, with 10 bases in between. From germline, CDR1 is MNHEY and CDR2 SMNVEV (reference sequence). CDR3 protein: CASSLSDGQEKLFF. Written as DNA, the CDR3 is TGTGCCAGCAGTTTATCGGACGGACAGGAAAAACTGTTTTTT.

Only a few counts were recorded for this clone. This rearrangement joins TRBV5-1 to TRBJ2-1; D is perhaps TRBD2 (6 bases). This CDR3 contains 15 residues. Per germline, CDR1 SGHRS and CDR2 YFSETQ. Trimming cost V 5 bases and J 0 bases, with 12 bases left between them. The CDR3 region is CASSSDGSSYNEQFF. The CDR3 bases are TGCGCCAGCAGTTCAGACGGGAGCTCCTACAATGAGCAGTTCTTC.

Relative to its sample, this clone is medium-sized (0.01 to 0.1%). The chain combines TRBV28 with TRBJ1-1; the D gene is possibly TRBD1 (6 bases). The V gene lost 8 bases and the J gene lost 5 bases, with 12 bases spanning the gap. This CDR3 region has 12 residues. The germline V gene encodes CDR1 MDHEN and CDR2 SYDVKM. The CDR3 is CASQPGVTEAFF. CDR3 bases: TGTGCCAGCCAGCCAGGGGTTACTGAAGCTTTCTTT.

This clone was counted only a few times. The chain carries TRBV28 and TRBJ1-1; a weak D match, TRBD1 (6 bases). In germline, CDR1 is MDHEN, CDR2 SYDVKM. Trimming shortened V by 7 bases and J by 8 bases, and 14 bases separated the two germline ends. The CDR3 contains 12 residues. The CDR3 bases are TGTGCCAGCACAACTCCGGGACAAGAAGCTTTCTTT. This codes for CASTTPGQEAFF.

This clone turned up a few times. V gene TRBV7-6 combines with J gene TRBJ2-3, with D possibly being TRBD2 (6 bases). The germline CDR1 and CDR2 sequences are SGHVS and FNYEAQ. Trimming removed 0 bases from V and 4 bases from J, with 8 bases in between. This CDR3 has 14 amino acids. CDR3 bases: TGTGCCAGCAGCTTAGCGTTAGCGGCAGATACGCAGTATTTT. Its protein product is CASSLALAADTQYF.

The chain joins TRBV19 to TRBJ2-4; 9 nucleotides match TRBD1. V gave up 1 base and J gave up 0 bases; unmatched junction bases: 10. Germline assignment: CDR1 LNHDA and CDR2 SQIVND (reference sequence). This CDR3 region has 19 residues. CDR3 sequence reads: CASSIGTGDRELAKNIQYF. The CDR3 DNA reads as TGTGCCAGTAGTATAGGGACAGGGGACAGAGAGCTAGCCAAAAACATTCAGTACTTC.

The gene calls are TRBV28 and TRBJ2-3; D call uncertain. The germline CDR1 and CDR2 sequences are MDHEN and SYDVKM. V was pared by 6 bases and J by 5 bases, with 12 bases between. The CDR3 has 13 residues. The CDR3 DNA is TGTGCCAGCAGCCCCCCTAACCAAGATACGCAGTATTTT. This translates into CASSPPNQDTQYF.

The rearrangement uses TRBV7-8 and TRBJ1-1; D might be TRBD1 (5 bases). The V gene's germline CDR1 is SGHVS and CDR2 FQNEAQ. V lost 1 base and J 14 bases, leaving 17 bases between the germline ends. CDR3 size: 13 residues. This CDR3 reads CASSLVTGEGIFF. The CDR3 region has the DNA TGTGCCAGCAGCTTAGTGACGGGGGAGGGTATATTCTTT.

The chain employs TRBV13 and TRBJ2-1; TRBD2 agrees at 8 bases. With 2 bases clipped from V and 8 bases from J, the junction kept 8 bases outside the gene matches. This CDR3 is built from 15 residues. Germline V CDR1 and CDR2: PRHDT, FYEKMQ (reference sequence). The chain's CDR3 is CASSLPEREMDEQFF. The CDR3 DNA sequence: TGTGCCAGCAGCTTACCCGAGCGGGAGATGGATGAGCAGTTCTTC.

The chain combines TRBV27 with TRBJ2-7, with 8 bases lining up with TRBD1. Germline V lookup: CDR1 MNHEY, CDR2 SMNVEV (reference sequence). Losses at the gene ends were 3 bases for V and 2 bases for J; bases not matched to a gene: 3. The CDR3 has 14 amino acids. The CDR3 DNA sequence: TGTGCCAGCAGTTTGTCCAGGGGGCCCTACGAGCAGTACTTC. Encoded protein: CASSLSRGPYEQYF.

V usage is TRBV5-4 and J usage is TRBJ1-1; TRBD1 matches at 8 bases. Germline CDR1 SGHNT, CDR2 YYREEE (reference sequence). The CDR3 length is 14 residues. Unmatched junction bases numbered 3, after V lost 4 bases and J lost 1 base. In DNA form, the CDR3 reads TGTGCCAGCAGCCCGGGACAGGCGAACACTGAAGCTTTCTTT. Protein sequence: CASSPGQANTEAFF.

This clone was picked up one time. This chain links TRBV12-5 with TRBJ1-2; 10 bases are a match to TRBD1. V shed 5 bases and J 3 bases; nucleotides not matched to a gene: 6. Germline CDR1 LGHNT, CDR2 FRNRAP. This CDR3 has 15 amino acids. The chain's CDR3 is CASGASGTGDYGYTF. The DNA for the CDR3 is TGTGCTAGTGGTGCCTCAGGGACAGGGGACTATGGCTACACCTTC.

V and J are TRBV7-9 and TRBJ2-7, with TRBD1 matching 9 bases. Germline CDR1 and CDR2: SEHNR and FQNEAQ (reference sequence). The CDR3 has 15 residues. V was clipped by 5 bases and J by 4 bases; unmatched bases: 9. The CDR3 nucleotides are TGTGCCAGCAGCCCGAGGCCGACAGGGGGTTACGAGCAGTACTTC. It encodes CASSPRPTGGYEQYF.